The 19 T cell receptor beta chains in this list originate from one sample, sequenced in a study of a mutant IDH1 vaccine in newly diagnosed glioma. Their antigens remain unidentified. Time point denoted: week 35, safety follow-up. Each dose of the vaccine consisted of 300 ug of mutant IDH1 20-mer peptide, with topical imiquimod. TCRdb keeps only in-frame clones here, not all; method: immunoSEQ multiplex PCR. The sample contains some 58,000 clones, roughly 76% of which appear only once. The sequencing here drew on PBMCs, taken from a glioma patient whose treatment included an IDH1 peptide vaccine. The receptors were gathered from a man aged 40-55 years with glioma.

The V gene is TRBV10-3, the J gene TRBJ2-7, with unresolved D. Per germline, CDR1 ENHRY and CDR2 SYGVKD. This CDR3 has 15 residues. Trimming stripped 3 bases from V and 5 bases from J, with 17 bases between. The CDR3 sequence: CAISDSEYGGDEQYF. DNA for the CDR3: TGTGCCATCAGTGACAGTGAGTACGGTGGAGACGAGCAGTACTTC.

The DNA for the CDR3 is TGTGCCAGCAAACTACAGGGGAGGGAGCAAGAGACCCAGTACTTC. This translates into CASKLQGREQETQYF. The V gene is TRBV6-1, the J gene TRBJ2-5; either TRBD1 or TRBD2 may fit D (7 bases each). The CDR3 totals 15 residues. Germline CDR1 is MNHNS and CDR2 is SASEGT. V shed 7 bases and J shed 2 bases, with 17 bases lying between them.

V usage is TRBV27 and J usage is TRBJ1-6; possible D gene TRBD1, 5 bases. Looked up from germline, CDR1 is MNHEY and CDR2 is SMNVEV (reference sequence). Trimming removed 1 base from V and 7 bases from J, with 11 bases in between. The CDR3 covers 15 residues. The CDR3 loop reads CASSLFYGGNSPLHF. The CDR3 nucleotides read TGTGCCAGCAGTTTATTTTACGGGGGAAATTCACCCCTCCACTTT.

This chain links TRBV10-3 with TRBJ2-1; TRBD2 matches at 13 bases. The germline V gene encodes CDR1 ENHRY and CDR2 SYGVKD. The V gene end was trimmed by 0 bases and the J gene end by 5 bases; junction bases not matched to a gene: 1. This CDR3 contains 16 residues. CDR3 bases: TGTGCCATCAGTGAGTCGACTAGCGGGGGGAACAATGAGCAGTTCTTC. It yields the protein CAISESTSGGNNEQFF.

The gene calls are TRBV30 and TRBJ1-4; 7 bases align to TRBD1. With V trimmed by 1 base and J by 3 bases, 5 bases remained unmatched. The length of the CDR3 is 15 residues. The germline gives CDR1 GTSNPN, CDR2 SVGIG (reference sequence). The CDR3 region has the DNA TGTGCCTGGAGTGCAAACAGGGGTCCTAATGAAAAACTGTTTTTT. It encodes CAWSANRGPNEKLFF.

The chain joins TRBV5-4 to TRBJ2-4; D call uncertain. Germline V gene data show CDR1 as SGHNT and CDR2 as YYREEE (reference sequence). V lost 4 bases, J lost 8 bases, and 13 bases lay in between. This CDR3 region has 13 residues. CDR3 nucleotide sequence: TGTGCCAGCAGCCCCTCCCCCGCTGACATTCAGTACTTC. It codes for CASSPSPADIQYF. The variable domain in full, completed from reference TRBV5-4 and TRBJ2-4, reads ETGVTQSPTHLIKTRGQQVTLRCSSQSGHNTVSWYQQALGQGPQFIFQYYREEENGRGNFPPRFSGLQFPNYSSELNVNALELDDSALYLCASSPSPADIQYFGAGTRLSVL.

CDR3 DNA: TGTGCCAGCAGTCGTCGACTAGCGGGGTCCCAAGAGACCCAGTACTTC. Amino acids: CASSRRLAGSQETQYF. The V and J genes are TRBV27 and TRBJ2-5; 11 bases fit TRBD2. CDR1 MNHEY and CDR2 SMNVEV come from the germline V gene (reference sequence). Trimming took 5 bases from V and 1 from J; bases not matched to a gene: 6. The length of the CDR3 is 16 residues.

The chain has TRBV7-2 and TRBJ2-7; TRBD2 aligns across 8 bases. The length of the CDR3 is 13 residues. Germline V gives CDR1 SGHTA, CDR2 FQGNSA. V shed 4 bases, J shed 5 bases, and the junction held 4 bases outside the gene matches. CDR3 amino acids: CASSSGTRNEQYF. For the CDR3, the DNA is TGTGCCAGCAGCTCCGGGACTAGAAACGAGCAGTACTTC. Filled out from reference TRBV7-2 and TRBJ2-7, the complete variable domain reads GAGVSQSPSNKVTEKGKDVELRCDPISGHTALYWYRQSLGQGLEFLIYFQGNSAPDKSGLPSDRFSAERTGGSVSTLTIQRTQQEDSAVYLCASSSGTRNEQYFGPGTRLTVT.

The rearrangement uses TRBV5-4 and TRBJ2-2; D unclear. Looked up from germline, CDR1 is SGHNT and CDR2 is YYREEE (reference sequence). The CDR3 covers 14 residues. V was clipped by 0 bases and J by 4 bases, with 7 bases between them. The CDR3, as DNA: TGTGCCAGCAGCTTGGTTAAGGGCACCGGGGAGCTGTTTTTT. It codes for CASSLVKGTGELFF. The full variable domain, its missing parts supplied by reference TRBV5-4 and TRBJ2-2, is ETGVTQSPTHLIKTRGQQVTLRCSSQSGHNTVSWYQQALGQGPQFIFQYYREEENGRGNFPPRFSGLQFPNYSSELNVNALELDDSALYLCASSLVKGTGELFFGEGSRLTVL.

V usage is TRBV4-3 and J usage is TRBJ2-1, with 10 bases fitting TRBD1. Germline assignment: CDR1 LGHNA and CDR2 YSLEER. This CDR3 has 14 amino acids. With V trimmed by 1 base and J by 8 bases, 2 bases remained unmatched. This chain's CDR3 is CASSQGDRGDEQFF. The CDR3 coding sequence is TGCGCCAGCAGCCAAGGGGACAGGGGAGATGAGCAGTTCTTC.

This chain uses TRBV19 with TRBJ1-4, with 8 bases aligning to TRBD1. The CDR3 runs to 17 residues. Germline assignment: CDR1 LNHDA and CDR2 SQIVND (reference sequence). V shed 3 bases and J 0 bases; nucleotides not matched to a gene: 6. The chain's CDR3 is CASSMRTGFATNEKLFF. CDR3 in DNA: TGTGCCAGTAGTATGAGGACAGGGTTTGCAACTAATGAAAAACTGTTTTTT.

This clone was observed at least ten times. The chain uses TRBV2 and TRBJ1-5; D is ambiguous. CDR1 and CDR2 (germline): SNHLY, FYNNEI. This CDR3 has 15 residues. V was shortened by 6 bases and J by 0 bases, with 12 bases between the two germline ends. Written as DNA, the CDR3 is TGTGCCAGCAGCCGGACGGAAAATAGCAATCAGCCCCAGCATTTT. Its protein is CASSRTENSNQPQHF.

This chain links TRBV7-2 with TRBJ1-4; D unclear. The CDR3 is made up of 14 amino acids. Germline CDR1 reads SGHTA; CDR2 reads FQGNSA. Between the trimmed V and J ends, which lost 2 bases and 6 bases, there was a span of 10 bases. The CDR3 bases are TGTGCCAGCAGCTTATCACGACGAGATGAAAAACTGTTTTTT. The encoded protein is CASSLSRRDEKLFF.

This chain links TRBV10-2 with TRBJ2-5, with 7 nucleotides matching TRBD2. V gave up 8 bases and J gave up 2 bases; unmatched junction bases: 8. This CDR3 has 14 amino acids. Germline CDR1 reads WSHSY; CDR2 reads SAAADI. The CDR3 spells CASDLSGLQETQYF. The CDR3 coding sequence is TGCGCCAGCGACCTTAGCGGGCTACAAGAGACCCAGTACTTC.

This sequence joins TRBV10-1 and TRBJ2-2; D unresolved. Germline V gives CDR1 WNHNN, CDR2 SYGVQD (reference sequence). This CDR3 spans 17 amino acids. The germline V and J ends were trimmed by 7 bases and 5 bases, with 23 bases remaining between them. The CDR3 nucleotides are TGCGCCAGCACCGGGTCCCCCAGCCAGTTTGGAACCGGGGAGCTGTTTTTT. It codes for CASTGSPSQFGTGELFF.

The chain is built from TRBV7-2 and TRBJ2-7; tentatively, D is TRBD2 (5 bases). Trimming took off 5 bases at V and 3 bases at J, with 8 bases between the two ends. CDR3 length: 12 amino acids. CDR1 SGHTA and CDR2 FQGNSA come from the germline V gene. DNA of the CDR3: TGTGCCAGCAGCCGGGATTACTACGAGCAGTACTTC. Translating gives CASSRDYYEQYF.

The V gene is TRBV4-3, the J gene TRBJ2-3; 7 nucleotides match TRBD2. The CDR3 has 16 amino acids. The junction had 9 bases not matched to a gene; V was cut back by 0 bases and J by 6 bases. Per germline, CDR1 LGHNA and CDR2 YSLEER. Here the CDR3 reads CASSQDPAGQRDTQYF. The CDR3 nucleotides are TGCGCCAGCAGCCAAGATCCAGCGGGGCAACGGGATACGCAGTATTTT.

This chain's CDR3 is CASSQDPSGTISETQYF. The CDR3 DNA reads as TGTGCCAGCAGCCAAGATCCTAGCGGGACAATAAGTGAGACCCAGTACTTC. This rearrangement joins TRBV4-2 to TRBJ2-5; 9 nucleotides agree with TRBD2. This CDR3 has 17 amino acids. CDR1 and CDR2 from the germline V gene are LGHNA and YNFKEQ. The junction had 10 bases not matched to a gene; V was cut back by 0 bases and J by 5 bases.

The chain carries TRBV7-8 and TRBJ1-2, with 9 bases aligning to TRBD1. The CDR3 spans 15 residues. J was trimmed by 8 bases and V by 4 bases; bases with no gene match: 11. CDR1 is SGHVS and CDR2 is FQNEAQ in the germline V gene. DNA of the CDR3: TGTGCCAGCAGCTCCGTAACAGGGGGCGAAAGCGGCTACACCTTC. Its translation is CASSSVTGGESGYTF.